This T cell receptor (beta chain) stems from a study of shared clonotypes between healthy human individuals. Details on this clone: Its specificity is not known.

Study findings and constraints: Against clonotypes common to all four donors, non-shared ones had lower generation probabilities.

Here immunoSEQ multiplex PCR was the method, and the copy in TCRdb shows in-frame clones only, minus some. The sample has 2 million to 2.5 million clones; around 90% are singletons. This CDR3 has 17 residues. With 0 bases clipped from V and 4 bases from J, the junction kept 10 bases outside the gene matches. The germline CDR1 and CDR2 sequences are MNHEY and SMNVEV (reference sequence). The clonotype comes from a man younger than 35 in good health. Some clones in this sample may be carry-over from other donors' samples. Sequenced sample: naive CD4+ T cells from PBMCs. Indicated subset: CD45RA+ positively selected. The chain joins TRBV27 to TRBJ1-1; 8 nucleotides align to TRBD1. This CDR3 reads CASSLSSQGAPGTEAFF. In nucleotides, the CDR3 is TGTGCCAGCAGTTTATCGAGCCAGGGGGCGCCTGGCACTGAAGCTTTCTTT.